This TCR beta chain came from a study of Graves' ophthalmopathy and Graves' hyperthyroidism. As for the study in general: Peripheral blood was collected at initial diagnosis, before any treatment.

Beta-chain TCR CDR3 regions were amplified from RNA transcripts. Second-round multiplex PCR came after first-round RT-PCR with HTBI primers. Each CDR3 protein gets one entry after TCRdb re-called the multiplex PCR reads with MiXCR. In the table there are over 150,000 distinct CDR3 sequences, approximately 38% of which are singletons. CDR1 and CDR2 from the germline V gene are MNHNS and SASEGT. CDR3 length: 14 amino acids. V lost 1 base and J lost 5, with 9 bases in between. Study outcomes and limitations: The model reached approximately 71% sensitivity and about 73% specificity for predicting ophthalmopathy progression.

For this clonotype: The antigen is unknown.

The source is a middle-aged woman with Graves' ophthalmopathy. This chain uses TRBV6-1 with TRBJ1-5; D not certain. Input material: peripheral blood. CDR3 nucleotides: TGTGCCAGCAGTGAAGAAGGGAGTTATCAGCCCCAGCATTTT. Its protein is CASSEEGSYQPQHF.